These 21 T cell receptor beta chains originate from one sample sequenced in a study of naive and memory T cell subsets. An equimolar mix of two oligonucleotides served as the beta constant-region primer for TRBC1 and TRBC2. Ligated cDNA was amplified by four rounds of PCR with nested alpha and beta constant-region primers and SP2. MiXCR was run by TCRdb on the UMI-ligation and nested PCR reads, yielding one entry per CDR3 protein. The table lists 30,000 to 40,000 distinct CDR3 sequences, approximately 17% of them singletons. The source material was effector memory CD4+ T cells from blood. The subset: effector memory, CD45RA- CD27-. These receptors all come from a human donor in good health.

The rearrangement links TRBV20-1 to TRBJ1-5; D is undetermined. Germline CDR1 is DFQATT and CDR2 is SNEGSKA (reference sequence). The CDR3 is 17 residues long. Trimming removed 5 bases at V and 0 bases at J, with 20 bases between. This chain's CDR3 is CSARPVSQANSNQPQHF. The CDR3 region has the DNA TGCAGTGCTCGACCCGTTAGCCAAGCCAATAGCAATCAGCCCCAGCATTTT.

This chain uses TRBV6-5 with TRBJ2-7; D call uncertain. The CDR3 sequence is 15 residues long. V was pared by 5 bases and J by 4 bases, with 18 bases between. The germline CDR1 and CDR2 sequences are MNHEY and SVGAGI. The CDR3 here is CASSIQGAPPYEQYF. In DNA, the CDR3 is TGTGCCAGCAGTATACAAGGCGCACCTCCTTACGAGCAGTACTTC.

This clonotype showed up many times. The chain combines TRBV28 with TRBJ1-5; possibly TRBD1 for D (5 bases). This CDR3 has 15 amino acids. The germline V gene has CDR1 MDHEN and CDR2 SYDVKM. V shed 9 bases and J shed 5 bases, with 20 bases lying between them. Written as DNA, the CDR3 is TGTGCCAGTCAAGAAATACAGGTTTCTCATCAGCCCCAGCATTTT. Its translation is CASQEIQVSHQPQHF.

In its sample, this clonotype was seen many times. The chain combines TRBV18 with TRBJ1-1; 12 bases line up with TRBD1. J lost 0 bases, V lost 4 bases, and 3 bases had no gene match. The V gene's germline CDR1 is KGHSH and CDR2 LQKENI. The CDR3 consists of 16 residues. CDR3 residues: CASSQGQGAMNTEAFF. The CDR3 nucleotides are TGTGCCAGCTCACAGGGACAGGGGGCTATGAACACTGAAGCTTTCTTT.

The chain couples TRBV27 to TRBJ2-7, with 9 bases matching TRBD1. V was pared by 5 bases and J by 5 bases, with 10 bases of the junction left unmatched. Germline assignment: CDR1 MNHEY and CDR2 SMNVEV (reference sequence). The CDR3 spans 15 residues. The CDR3 DNA reads as TGTGCCAGCAGTCCAGGGGACAGGGATCCCCACGAGCAGTACTTC. Translation: CASSPGDRDPHEQYF.

The chain links TRBV12-3 or TRBV12-4 to TRBJ1-1, with 7 bases lining up with TRBD1. V shed 3 bases and J 7 bases; nucleotides not matched to a gene: 8. CDR3 length: 14 residues. CDR3 region: CASSFSRQGNEAFF. The CDR3 DNA follows: TGTGCCAGCAGTTTTTCGAGACAGGGAAATGAAGCTTTCTTT.

This chain uses TRBV5-1 with TRBJ1-1; 7 positions match TRBD1. With V trimmed by 4 bases and J by 1 base, 4 bases remained unmatched. Germline CDR1 is SGHRS and CDR2 is YFSETQ. The CDR3 contains 14 residues. The DNA for the CDR3 is TGCGCCAGCAGCGTGGGACAGTCGAACACTGAAGCTTTCTTT. It yields the protein CASSVGQSNTEAFF.

This clonotype was observed many times. The rearrangement joins TRBV20-1 to TRBJ1-6; TRBD1 matches at 12 bases. The V gene's germline CDR1 is DFQATT and CDR2 SNEGSKA (reference sequence). Losses at the gene ends were 3 bases for V and 7 bases for J; bases not matched to a gene: 7. CDR3 length equals 16 residues. The CDR3 nucleotides read TGCAGTGCTAGTGGGTTAGGGACAGGGGGCAATTCACCCCTCCACTTT. Translated, it gives CSASGLGTGGNSPLHF.

As DNA, the CDR3 is TGTGCCAGCAGTGAATCGGTGAACACTGAAGCTTTCTTT. Protein product: CASSESVNTEAFF. This chain links TRBV2 with TRBJ1-1; D not certain. This CDR3 contains 13 residues. V lost 2 bases, J lost 0 bases, and 4 bases lay in between. CDR1 and CDR2 from the germline V gene are SNHLY and FYNNEI. Variable domain in full (rest from reference TRBV2 and TRBJ1-1): EPEVTQTPSHQVTQMGQEVILRCVPISNHLYFYWYRQILGQKVEFLVSFYNNEISEKSEIFDDQFSVERPDGSNFTLKIRSTKLEDSAMYFCASSESVNTEAFFGQGTRLTVV.

V is TRBV5-5 and J is TRBJ2-1; D is undetermined. The CDR3 has 14 amino acids. Germline CDR1 reads SGHKS; CDR2 reads YYEKEE (reference sequence). V shed 3 bases and J shed 4 bases, with 11 bases lying between them. The CDR3 sequence is CASSSLTQYNEQFF. For the CDR3, the DNA is TGTGCCAGCAGCTCCCTAACCCAATACAATGAGCAGTTCTTC.

V and J are TRBV7-2 and TRBJ1-5; D is undetermined. Trimming took off 6 bases at V and 5 bases at J, with 11 bases between the two ends. From germline, CDR1 is SGHTA and CDR2 FQGNSA. The CDR3 extends over 13 amino acids. DNA for the CDR3: TGTGCCAGCAGTCTTACGGAGCATCAGCCCCAGCATTTT. Encoded protein: CASSLTEHQPQHF.

This clonotype appeared many times. The chain employs TRBV20-1 and TRBJ1-1; D call uncertain. The germline V gene encodes CDR1 DFQATT and CDR2 SNEGSKA (reference sequence). V lost 6 bases and J lost 1, with 9 bases in between. The CDR3 loop spans 12 amino acids. The CDR3 DNA reads TGCAGTGCCAGTGTCTGGAACACTGAAGCTTTCTTT. Amino acid sequence: CSASVWNTEAFF.

This clonotype was counted many times. The rearrangement links TRBV29-1 to TRBJ1-3; maybe TRBD1 (5 bases). V was shortened by 7 bases and J by 0 bases, with 7 bases between the two germline ends. This CDR3 contains 12 residues. Germline V gene sequence: CDR1 SQVTM, CDR2 ANQGSEA. The CDR3 protein is CSAGTSGNTIYF. In DNA form, the CDR3 reads TGCAGCGCCGGGACCTCTGGAAACACCATATATTTT.

In its sample, this clonotype was seen many times. The rearrangement uses TRBV30 and TRBJ2-5; D remains ambiguous. Germline CDR1 and CDR2: GTSNPN and SVGIG (reference sequence). The ends were cut back, 1 base at V and 5 bases at J, with 23 bases in the middle. CDR3 size: 17 residues. CDR3 protein: CAWSGLGAGQQVETQYF. DNA of the CDR3: TGTGCCTGGAGTGGCTTGGGTGCAGGCCAACAAGTGGAGACCCAGTACTTC.

This clonotype was detected ten times or more. The gene calls are TRBV30 and TRBJ1-1; 7 bases align to TRBD1. CDR1 and CDR2 (germline): GTSNPN, SVGIG (reference sequence). CDR3 length: 17 residues. V trimming: 1 base; J trimming: 3 bases; junction bases outside the gene matches: 14. CDR3 in DNA: TGTGCCTGGAGTGCCCTCAGACGACGGACAGGAGACACTGAAGCTTTCTTT. Residues: CAWSALRRRTGDTEAFF.

This clonotype was recorded a few times. The chain recombines TRBV7-2 with TRBJ2-3; D not resolved. CDR1 and CDR2 (germline): SGHTA, FQGNSA. Trimming shortened V by 0 bases and J by 6 bases, and 10 bases separated the two germline ends. The CDR3 consists of 14 residues. The CDR3 DNA reads as TGTGCCAGCAGCTTAGCGTACAGAGCGGATACGCAGTATTTT. Translated: CASSLAYRADTQYF.

This clonotype was detected ten times or more. The chain uses TRBV5-1 and TRBJ1-3; D is unresolved. CDR3 length: 16 amino acids. Looked up from germline, CDR1 is SGHRS and CDR2 is YFSETQ. The V end lost 0 bases, the J end lost 3 bases, and 13 bases lay between the germline ends. CDR3 nucleotide sequence: TGCGCCAGCAGCTTGGCGATCGGAGGGTATGGAAACACCATATATTTT. Amino acids: CASSLAIGGYGNTIYF.

The gene calls are TRBV20-1 and TRBJ1-5; 7 positions match TRBD1. From germline, CDR1 is DFQATT and CDR2 SNEGSKA (reference sequence). The CDR3 has 15 residues. J gave up 7 bases and V 3 bases, and 12 bases lay outside the gene matches. The CDR3 coding sequence is TGCAGTGCTAGTCCCAGGGGGTTGGTACCCCAGCCCCAGCATTTT. This codes for CSASPRGLVPQPQHF.

This clonotype was seen at least ten times. The CDR3 region has the DNA TGCAGTGCTAGAGGCGTCGGGGTCCTCGTGGGCACTGAAGCTTTCTTT. Its protein is CSARGVGVLVGTEAFF. The chain couples TRBV20-1 to TRBJ1-1, with D unresolved. V was clipped by 1 base and J by 4 bases, with 19 bases between them. Looked up from germline, CDR1 is DFQATT and CDR2 is SNEGSKA (reference sequence). The CDR3 is made up of 16 amino acids.

The chain couples TRBV4-1 to TRBJ2-2; 8 bases fit TRBD1. This CDR3 is 17 amino acids long. With 4 bases clipped from V and 4 bases from J, the junction kept 11 bases outside the gene matches. CDR1 is MGHRA, CDR2 YSYEKL, per germline. CDR3 coding DNA: TGCGCCAGCAGCCGAGGAGGTGGCAGGGGGCGCACCGGGGAGCTGTTTTTT. Amino acids: CASSRGGGRGRTGELFF.

At least ten counts were recorded for this clonotype. The V gene is TRBV28, the J gene TRBJ2-3; D gene ambiguous. With 2 bases removed from V and 3 bases from J, the gap between germline ends came to 12 bases. CDR1 is MDHEN, CDR2 SYDVKM, per germline. CDR3 size: 15 residues. CDR3 protein: CASSLPGSGTDTQYF. CDR3 nucleotide sequence: TGTGCCAGCAGTTTACCGGGTTCCGGGACAGATACGCAGTATTTT.